These 30 T cell receptor beta chains were sequenced from one sample in a study of STAT5B mutations in CD4+ large granular lymphocyte leukemia. Generated by immunoSEQ multiplex PCR, the TCRdb table keeps only in-frame clones and is missing some. The sample holds tens of thousands of clones, 87% seen once. Sequenced: CD4+ T cells from blood buffy coats. The receptor set was obtained from a human donor in good health.

This clone was recorded once. This chain links TRBV7-9 with TRBJ1-2, with TRBD1 matching over 7 bases. With 0 bases clipped from V and 2 bases from J, the junction kept 12 bases outside the gene matches. Germline V gene sequence: CDR1 SEHNR, CDR2 FQNEAQ (reference sequence). The CDR3 loop spans 18 amino acids. The CDR3 DNA sequence: TGTGCCAGCAGCTTAGCCAGCCACGGACAGGCCTTAAACTATGGCTACACCTTC. Protein sequence: CASSLASHGQALNYGYTF.

The chain carries TRBV10-3 and TRBJ2-7; possible D gene TRBD2, 5 bases. The CDR3 runs to 16 residues. Trimming removed 0 bases from V and 3 bases from J, with 15 bases in between. Germline V gives CDR1 ENHRY, CDR2 SYGVKD. The CDR3 coding sequence is TGTGCCATCAGTGAGTCGATGAGGACTGATGACTACGAGCAGTACTTC. Translation gives CAISESMRTDDYEQYF.

The chain is built from TRBV7-6 and TRBJ1-1; D is uncertain. The germline V gene has CDR1 SGHVS and CDR2 FNYEAQ. V was clipped by 5 bases and J by 0 bases, with 7 bases between them. This CDR3 spans 13 amino acids. The CDR3 sequence: CASSNSMNTEAFF. Here the CDR3 DNA reads TGTGCCAGCAGCAACAGTATGAACACTGAAGCTTTCTTT.

The chain joins TRBV5-4 to TRBJ2-5, with 9 bases identical to TRBD1. V shed 4 bases and J 5 bases; nucleotides not matched to a gene: 6. This CDR3 is 14 amino acids long. Germline CDR1 SGHNT, CDR2 YYREEE (reference sequence). CDR3 nucleotide sequence: TGTGCCAGCAGCCCCGGGACAGGGTTGGAGACCCAGTACTTC. Protein sequence: CASSPGTGLETQYF. Variable domain in full (rest from reference TRBV5-4 and TRBJ2-5): ETGVTQSPTHLIKTRGQQVTLRCSSQSGHNTVSWYQQALGQGPQFIFQYYREEENGRGNFPPRFSGLQFPNYSSELNVNALELDDSALYLCASSPGTGLETQYFGPGTRLLVL.

This rearrangement joins TRBV29-1 to TRBJ2-5, with 7 bases fitting TRBD2. Germline CDR1 reads SQVTM; CDR2 reads ANQGSEA. J lost 4 bases, V lost 4 bases, and 6 bases had no gene match. The CDR3 spans 13 residues. CDR3 loop: CSVGSGTGETQYF. In DNA form, the CDR3 reads TGCAGCGTTGGAAGCGGGACCGGAGAGACCCAGTACTTC.

V and J are TRBV15 and TRBJ2-3; D gene uncertain. The CDR3 is 12 amino acids. Germline CDR1 reads LNHNV; CDR2 reads YYDKDF (reference sequence). V was pared by 7 bases and J by 3 bases, with 8 bases between. The chain's CDR3 is CATTPDTDTQYF. DNA for the CDR3: TGTGCCACCACACCGGATACAGATACGCAGTATTTT.

This clone was observed once. The rearrangement links TRBV7-9 to TRBJ2-2; D unclear. Trimming cost V 1 base and J 1 base, with 4 bases left between them. This CDR3 comprises 14 residues. Looked up from germline, CDR1 is SEHNR and CDR2 is FQNEAQ (reference sequence). The CDR3, as DNA: TGTGCCAGCAGCTTAGGACGGAACACCGGGGAGCTGTTTTTT. Translation gives CASSLGRNTGELFF.

This clone was observed a handful of times. The rearrangement links TRBV2 to TRBJ1-1; the match to TRBD1 covers 7 bases. This CDR3 contains 14 residues. With V trimmed by 2 bases and J by 5 bases, 5 bases remained unmatched. Germline CDR1 is SNHLY and CDR2 is FYNNEI. The CDR3 DNA reads TGTGCCAGCAGTGAAAACAGGGGAACGACTGAAGCTTTCTTT. Encoded protein: CASSENRGTTEAFF.

This clone was recorded only once. The rearrangement links TRBV27 to TRBJ2-5; TRBD2 matches 15 bases. The V and J ends lost 5 bases and 5 bases, in that order; junction bases with no gene match: 6. This CDR3 is built from 16 residues. Per germline, CDR1 MNHEY and CDR2 SMNVEV (reference sequence). The CDR3 reads CASSQGTSGRSETQYF. The CDR3 nucleotides read TGTGCCAGCAGTCAGGGGACTAGCGGGAGGTCGGAGACCCAGTACTTC.

A single count supports this clone. The chain links TRBV27 to TRBJ1-1; the match to TRBD1 covers 8 bases. Germline CDR1 reads MNHEY; CDR2 reads SMNVEV (reference sequence). J was trimmed by 9 bases and V by 1 base; bases with no gene match: 10. This CDR3 spans 15 amino acids. CDR3 nucleotide sequence: TGTGCCAGCAGTTTATTGGGACAGGAACCAGTGAAAGCTTTCTTT. It specifies CASSLLGQEPVKAFF.

The chain uses TRBV29-1 and TRBJ2-2; TRBD1 aligns across 8 bases. The length of the CDR3 is 14 residues. Germline trimming cut 4 bases from V and 6 bases from J; bases unmatched to any gene: 7. Germline V gene sequence: CDR1 SQVTM, CDR2 ANQGSEA. CDR3 in amino acids: CSVVPDRVSGELFF. The CDR3 coding sequence is TGCAGCGTTGTTCCGGACAGGGTCTCCGGGGAGCTGTTTTTT.

The chain joins TRBV19 to TRBJ2-1; 12 bases line up with TRBD2. The V gene's germline CDR1 is LNHDA and CDR2 SQIVND (reference sequence). After removal of 5 bases from V and 8 bases from J, the junction contained 7 bases not matched to a gene. CDR3 length: 15 residues. CDR3 region: CASSLAGGPRYEQFF. The CDR3, as DNA: TGTGCCAGTAGTCTAGCGGGAGGGCCTAGGTATGAGCAGTTCTTC.

V gene TRBV7-2 combines with J gene TRBJ2-7; tentatively, D is TRBD2 (7 bases). Deletions cut 4 bases from V and 5 bases from J, with 21 bases between. From germline, CDR1 is SGHTA and CDR2 FQGNSA. This CDR3 is built from 16 residues. CDR3 residues: CASSSWGGGPTHEQYF. The CDR3 nucleotides are TGTGCCAGCAGCTCTTGGGGGGGCGGGCCCACCCACGAGCAGTACTTC.

V gene TRBV5-4 combines with J gene TRBJ2-2; D gene uncertain. The V and J ends lost 0 bases and 3 bases respectively, with 9 bases between them. In germline, CDR1 is SGHNT, CDR2 YYREEE (reference sequence). CDR3 length: 15 residues. CDR3 DNA: TGTGCCAGCAGCTTGGTAGGTCGCGACACCGGGGAGCTGTTTTTT. Translating it yields CASSLVGRDTGELFF.

J is TRBJ1-3 and V is TRBV7-8; D remains unclear. Trimming removed 1 base at V and 2 bases at J, with 6 bases between. Germline lookup yields CDR1 SGHVS and CDR2 FQNEAQ. The CDR3 is made up of 14 amino acids. CDR3 protein: CASSLGTAGNTIYF. CDR3 bases: TGTGCCAGCAGCTTAGGCACCGCTGGAAACACCATATATTTT.

This chain joins TRBV6-6 and TRBJ1-2, with 7 bases fitting TRBD1. This CDR3 is built from 15 residues. Unmatched junction bases numbered 9, after V lost 6 bases and J lost 2 bases. Germline assignment: CDR1 MNHNY and CDR2 SVGAGI (reference sequence). CDR3 DNA sequence: TGTGCCAGCAGCTCCGCGCAGGGGGTCAACTATGGCTACACCTTC. Amino acids: CASSSAQGVNYGYTF.

This chain uses TRBV9 with TRBJ2-5; D unresolved. The V end was cut by 0 bases, the J end by 1 base, with 7 bases between. Germline CDR1 is SGDLS and CDR2 is YYNGEE. The CDR3 runs to 14 residues. The CDR3, as DNA: TGTGCCAGCAGCGTAGTGGGCGGCCAAGAGACCCAGTACTTC. It codes for CASSVVGGQETQYF.

The chain employs TRBV19 and TRBJ2-7, with TRBD1 identical over 7 bases. The CDR3 has 14 amino acids. V lost 3 bases and J lost 0; bases outside the gene matches: 2. Germline CDR1 is LNHDA and CDR2 is SQIVND (reference sequence). The CDR3 DNA follows: TGTGCCAGTAGTATGGGGGACAGCTCCTACGAGCAGTACTTC. Its protein is CASSMGDSSYEQYF.

The DNA of the CDR3 is TGTGCCAGCAGCTTGGTGGTAGCGGGAGGCTCCTACGAGCAGTACTTC. Amino acids: CASSLVVAGGSYEQYF. The chain links TRBV5-6 to TRBJ2-7; 10 bases agree with TRBD2. There are 16 residues in the CDR3. CDR1 and CDR2 from the germline V gene are SGHDT and YYEEEE. V lost 0 bases and J lost 0; bases outside the gene matches: 3.

V is TRBV2 and J is TRBJ2-5; TRBD1 might be the D (7 bases). The CDR3 loop spans 15 amino acids. CDR1 is SNHLY, CDR2 FYNNEI, per germline. V lost 6 bases to trimming and J lost 4 bases, with 18 bases between them. CDR3 coding DNA: TGTGCCAGCAGGGGGGGCAGGGGGATAGGAGAGACCCAGTACTTC. Amino acid sequence: CASRGGRGIGETQYF.

This chain uses TRBV28 with TRBJ2-3; weak D call: TRBD2 (7 bases). Trimming took off 7 bases at V and 6 bases at J, with 17 bases between the two ends. The V gene's germline CDR1 is MDHEN and CDR2 SYDVKM. CDR3 length equals 14 residues. The CDR3, as DNA: TGTGCCAGCATCACGAGGGGGGGCGGGGATACGCAGTATTTT. Its translation is CASITRGGGDTQYF. Using reference TRBV28 and TRBJ2-3 for the parts outside the CDR3, the full variable domain is DVKVTQSSRYLVKRTGEKVFLECVQDMDHENMFWYRQDPGLGLRLIYFSYDVKMKEKGDIPEGYSVSREKKERFSLILESASTNQTSMYLCASITRGGGDTQYFGPGTRLTVL.

CDR3 residues: CASRILGNEQFF. The DNA of the CDR3 is TGTGCCAGTCGGATTCTAGGTAATGAGCAGTTCTTC. V usage is TRBV19 and J usage is TRBJ2-1; unclear D gene. V lost 8 bases and J 7 bases, leaving 12 bases between the germline ends. The CDR3 sequence is 12 residues long. The germline CDR1 and CDR2 sequences are LNHDA and SQIVND (reference sequence).

The chain links TRBV28 to TRBJ2-2; D is ambiguous. V lost 6 bases to trimming and J lost 7 bases, with 9 bases between them. CDR3 size: 12 residues. The germline gives CDR1 MDHEN, CDR2 SYDVKM. The CDR3 spells CASRTVVGELFF. Here the CDR3 DNA reads TGTGCCAGCAGAACCGTAGTCGGGGAGCTGTTTTTT.

The chain links TRBV2 to TRBJ2-1, with 8 nucleotides matching TRBD2. The V gene end was trimmed by 0 bases and the J gene end by 4 bases; junction bases not matched to a gene: 2. In germline, CDR1 is SNHLY, CDR2 FYNNEI. This CDR3 has 15 amino acids. CDR3 loop: CASSEAAGVYNEQFF. CDR3 in DNA: TGTGCCAGCAGTGAAGCAGCGGGAGTGTACAATGAGCAGTTCTTC.

The chain combines TRBV28 with TRBJ1-1; no clear D gene. Trimming shortened V by 6 bases and J by 8 bases, and 13 bases separated the two germline ends. Per germline, CDR1 MDHEN and CDR2 SYDVKM. The CDR3 consists of 12 residues. CDR3: CASSLSSSEAFF. The CDR3 region has the DNA TGTGCCAGCAGCCTGTCCTCTTCAGAAGCTTTCTTT.

The chain joins TRBV5-1 to TRBJ1-1; 8 bases match TRBD1. The CDR3 is 14 residues long. CDR1 SGHRS and CDR2 YFSETQ come from the germline V gene. With 3 bases clipped from V and 7 bases from J, the junction kept 8 bases outside the gene matches. CDR3 protein: CASSSSRGLGEAFF. Written as DNA, the CDR3 is TGCGCCAGCAGCTCCTCCAGGGGGCTCGGTGAAGCTTTCTTT.

This rearrangement joins TRBV27 to TRBJ2-3, with TRBD2 identical over 13 bases. The CDR3 runs 17 residues. Trimming took 4 bases from V and 2 from J; bases not matched to a gene: 6. CDR1 is MNHEY and CDR2 is SMNVEV in the germline V gene (reference sequence). In DNA form, the CDR3 reads TGTGCCAGCAGTTCCCGACTAGCGGGAGGCCCCACAGATACGCAGTATTTT. Amino acids: CASSSRLAGGPTDTQYF.

Worth noting for this clone: As the CDR3 is not closed by the conserved phenylalanine or tryptophan, this likely results from a read error. The limits of the CDR3 on the DNA are not certain, so only TCRdb's listed CDR3 is given. The chain couples TRBV5-1 to TRBJ2-7; the D call in the table, TRBD1, was not verified against the DNA. The CDR3 length is 10 residues, termini included. Germline CDR1 reads SGHRS; CDR2 reads YFSETQ. This chain's CDR3 is CASSGHPDVS.

The V gene is TRBV5-5, the J gene TRBJ1-3, with TRBD1 as a possible D gene (5 bases). The CDR3 spans 15 residues. With 4 bases removed from V and 0 bases from J, the gap between germline ends came to 11 bases. Per the germline V gene, CDR1 is SGHKS and CDR2 is YYEKEE (reference sequence). The CDR3 is CASSEGPTSGNTIYF. The DNA of the CDR3 is TGTGCCAGCAGCGAGGGACCGACCTCTGGAAACACCATATATTTT. The full variable domain, rest sourced from reference TRBV5-5 and TRBJ1-3, is DAGVTQSPTHLIKTRGQQVTLRCSPISGHKSVSWYQQVLGQGPQFIFQYYEKEERGRGNFPDRFSARQFPNYSSELNVNALLLGDSALYLCASSEGPTSGNTIYFGEGSWLTVV.

The V call is TRBV4-3, the J call TRBJ2-2; 10 nucleotides agree with TRBD1. V shed 4 bases, J shed 6 bases, and the junction held 11 bases outside the gene matches. CDR3 length: 17 amino acids. CDR1 is LGHNA, CDR2 YSLEER, per germline. The CDR3 nucleotides are TGCGCCAGCAGCCTCCAGGCCGGGACAGGGGAGGCCGGGGAGCTGTTTTTT. This sequence encodes CASSLQAGTGEAGELFF.